This T cell receptor beta chain was retrieved from a study of blood T cell repertoires in COVID-19. TCRdb's copy holds only in-frame clones and misses some; the assay was immunoSEQ multiplex PCR. Here the sample spans 300,000 to 350,000 clones, 87% being singletons. Enrollment of patients from Seattle took place during active infection, with longitudinal follow-up. V was clipped by 6 bases and J by 4 bases, with 18 bases between them. CDR1 and CDR2 (germline): LNHDA, SQIVND (reference sequence). This CDR3 region has 15 residues. This clonotype was obtained from a woman between 45 and 65 years old with COVID-19, enrolled during active disease. Sequencing was done on a sample of peripheral blood. The chain has TRBV19 and TRBJ1-2; D not resolved. CDR3 bases: TGTGCCAGTAGCTCAATAACTTGGAGCGGCTATGGCTACACCTTC. It translates to CASSSITWSGYGYTF.